This is a list of T cell receptor beta chains from one sample in a study of shared clonotypes between healthy human individuals. The protocol was immunoSEQ multiplex PCR, while the TCRdb copy is restricted to in-frame clones and leaves out a portion. The sample has fewer than 700,000 clones, around 95% seen once. Source material: naive CD8+ T cells sorted from blood. These receptors were obtained from a woman aged 25 to 39 in good health. CDR3s include the opening cysteine and the closing phenylalanine or tryptophan. D genes are given only for firm matches. Clone size, where shown, is once, few, many, or a class for clones that have expanded.

>TRBD2|TRBV27|-|TRBJ2-1
TGTGCCAGCAGTTTAGGGACTTACGGGGGAGGGGAGCAGTTCTTC
CASSLGTYGGGEQFF
>-|TRBV19|-|TRBJ2-1
TGTGCCAGTACCATAACCGGGACCTACAATGAGCAGTTCTTC
CASTITGTYNEQFF
>TRBD2|TRBV4-1|-|TRBJ2-2
TGCGCCAGCAGCCATCCTGGGGCGGGAGGAAGAACCGGGGAGCTGTTTTTT
CASSHPGAGGRTGELFF
>TRBD2|TRBV27|-|TRBJ2-7
TGTGCCAGCAGCCTTAGCGGGAGCGGATACGAGCAGTACTTC
CASSLSGSGYEQYF
>-|TRBV2|once|TRBJ2-7
TGTGCCAGCAGCCAGGACAGTCAGCCCTACGAGCAGTACTTC
CASSQDSQPYEQYF
>TRBD1|TRBV29-1|-|TRBJ2-7
TGCAGCGTCGGGACAGGGTACGAGCAGTACTTC
CSVGTGYEQYF
>-|TRBV19|-|TRBJ2-7
TGTGCCAGTAGTATGGGGGTCCTTTCGGACGAGCAGTACTTC
CASSMGVLSDEQYF
>-|TRBV4-1|-|TRBJ1-5
TGCGCCAGCAGCCAACTCCCCCTGGACTTGGAGTATCGCAATCAGCCCCAGCATTTT
CASSQLPLDLEYRNQPQHF
>-|TRBV27|-|TRBJ2-5
TGTGCCAGCAGTTTTATCTTTAGGGAGACCCAGTACTTC
CASSFIFRETQYF
>TRBD1|TRBV4-1|-|TRBJ1-1
TGCGCCAGCAGCCCGGGGACAGCTAACACTGAAGCTTTCTTT
CASSPGTANTEAFF
>-|TRBV6-1|-|TRBJ2-7
TGTGCCAGCAGTTCGAGGGGAGTGTCCTACGAGCAGTACTTC
CASSSRGVSYEQYF
>TRBD1|TRBV6-1|-|TRBJ1-2
TGTGCCAGCCCGGGACAGTACTCCTATGGCTACACCTTC
CASPGQYSYGYTF
>TRBD1|TRBV10-3|-|TRBJ1-1
TGTGCCATCAAGGGACAGGGGATGGACACTGAAGCTTTCTTT
CAIKGQGMDTEAFF
>-|TRBV2|once|TRBJ2-7
TGTGCCACGGACAGAGTAGCCTACGAGCAGTACTTC
CATDRVAYEQYF
>-|TRBV7-9|-|TRBJ2-7
TGTGCCAGCAGCTTAGTCGACGGCTACGAGCAGTACTTC
CASSLVDGYEQYF
>-|TRBV28|-|TRBJ1-4
TGTGCCAGCAGTCCGGACCGGGGCATAAATGAAAAACTGTTTTTT
CASSPDRGINEKLFF
>-|TRBV15|-|TRBJ2-7
TGTGCCACCAGCAGAGATGCCGCTTCATGGTACGAGCAGTACTTC
CATSRDAASWYEQYF
>TRBD1|TRBV5-1|-|TRBJ2-6
TGCGCCAGCAGCTTACGCCGGGACAGGTCCTCTGGGGCCAACGTCCTGACTTTC
CASSLRRDRSSGANVLTF
>-|TRBV28|-|TRBJ2-7
TGTGCCAGCAGTTTATTGCAGGGCGAGCAGTACTTC
CASSLLQGEQYF
>-|TRBV2|once|TRBJ2-6
TGTGCCAGCCTAGGACAGCGATTCTCTGGGGCCAACGTCCTGACTTTC
CASLGQRFSGANVLTF
>-|TRBV5-4|-|TRBJ1-5
TGTGCCAGCAGCTTGTCACCTGACGAGCCCCAGCATTTT
CASSLSPDEPQHF
>-|TRBV5-4|-|TRBJ2-7
TGTGCCAGCAGCTCATTGCCTCCCTACGAGCAGTACTTC
CASSSLPPYEQYF
>-|TRBV11-2|-|TRBJ1-1
TGTGCCAGCAGCTTAGGGGGTAAGAACACTGAAGCTTTCTTT
CASSLGGKNTEAFF
>-|TRBV19|-|TRBJ1-1
TGTGCCAGTAGTCTCGCTGGAGGGTATGTTACTGAAGCTTTCTTT
CASSLAGGYVTEAFF
>-|TRBV25-1|-|TRBJ1-4
TGTGCCAGCAGTGGAGGGGGTCGGAAGCCATGGGTGCTGTTTTTT
CASSGGGRKPWVLFF
>-|TRBV2|-|TRBJ1-5
TGTGCCAGCAGTGAAGCGCGGCTTACGGACATAGTAAGGCAGCCCCAGCATTTT
CASSEARLTDIVRQPQHF
>TRBD2|TRBV19|-|TRBJ2-2
TGTGCCAGTAGCCTGGATGGGACTAGCCTCACCGGGGAGCTGTTTTTT
CASSLDGTSLTGELFF
>TRBD2|TRBV9|-|TRBJ2-2
TGTGCCAGCAGCTTCTTCGGGACTAGCCCAAACACCGGGGAGCTGTTTTTT
CASSFFGTSPNTGELFF
>-|TRBV11-2|-|TRBJ2-7
TGTGCCAGCAGCTTCCCGGATTACGAGCAGTACTTC
CASSFPDYEQYF
>TRBD2|TRBV28|-|TRBJ2-7
TGTGCCAGCAGTTTCACTAGCGGGAGGTACGAGCAGTACTTC
CASSFTSGRYEQYF
>-|TRBV20-1|-|TRBJ2-7
TGCAGTGCTAGATCGGGACACGAGCAGTACTTC
CSARSGHEQYF
>-|TRBV11-3|-|TRBJ1-5
TGTGCCAGCAGCTTAGAATATCGTTCAAACTCTCCCCAGCATTTT
CASSLEYRSNSPQHF
>-|TRBV5-1|-|TRBJ1-5
TGCGCCAGCAGCTTGGACAGGGGCAATCAGCCCCAGCATTTT
CASSLDRGNQPQHF
>TRBD1|TRBV7-9|-|TRBJ1-5
TGTGCCAGCAGCATAGGACAGGCTCTGCAGCCCCAGCATTTT
CASSIGQALQPQHF
>TRBD1|TRBV27|-|TRBJ1-2
TGTGCCAGCAGTTTCGGGACAGGGTATGGCTACACCTTC
CASSFGTGYGYTF
>TRBD1|TRBV27|-|TRBJ1-1
TGTGCCAGCAGAATAGACAGGGGCATGAACACTGAAGCTTTCTTT
CASRIDRGMNTEAFF
>TRBD2|TRBV19|-|TRBJ2-7
TGTGCCAGTAGTAGTAGTAGCGGGAGGGCCTACGAGCAGTACTTC
CASSSSSGRAYEQYF
>-|TRBV4-1|-|TRBJ1-5
TGCGCCAGCAGCCAAGGAACAGGATATAGCAATCAGCCCCAGCATTTT
CASSQGTGYSNQPQHF
>TRBD2|TRBV6-5|-|TRBJ2-7
TGTGCCAGCAGTTACGCGACTAGCGGGAGGTACGAGCAGTACTTC
CASSYATSGRYEQYF
>-|TRBV27|-|TRBJ2-7
TGTGCCAGCCGAGCTCCGGGCCAACACCTGGGCTCCTACGAGCAGTACTTC
CASRAPGQHLGSYEQYF
>TRBD2|TRBV27|-|TRBJ2-3
TGTGCCAGCAGTACACTAGCGGGAGGGGTAGATACGCAGTATTTT
CASSTLAGGVDTQYF
>-|TRBV27|once|TRBJ2-7
TGTGCCAGCAGTTTGGGGCAGAACCCCTACGAGCAGTACTTC
CASSLGQNPYEQYF
>-|TRBV28|-|TRBJ2-7
TGTGCCAGCAGTTTCCTACCTACCCGGGGCAGCTTCTACGAGCAGTACTTC
CASSFLPTRGSFYEQYF
>-|TRBV4-1|-|TRBJ2-1
TGCGCCAGCAGCCGTCCTCATAATGAGCAGTTCTTC
CASSRPHNEQFF
>TRBD2|TRBV7-9|-|TRBJ2-7
TGTGCCAGCAGGGCGGGGGGGACCTACGAGCAGTACTTC
CASRAGGTYEQYF
>-|TRBV5-6|-|TRBJ2-5
TGTGCCAGCAGCTTGGGCCCAGTCCCTTCCTCCAGAGAGACCCAGTACTTC
CASSLGPVPSSRETQYF
>-|TRBV2|-|TRBJ2-7
TGTGCCAGCAGTGAAGTCGCGGGAACACCCCGAGGGGAGCAGTACTTC
CASSEVAGTPRGEQYF
>-|TRBV9|-|TRBJ1-5
TGTGCCCATGGCGGGGGCGGCGAGTACAATCAGCCCCAGCATTTT
CAHGGGGEYNQPQHF